Here is one T cell receptor (beta chain) with its context. Its antigen is currently unknown. The length of the CDR3 is 17 residues. Germline V lookup: CDR1 SGHNT, CDR2 YYREEE (reference sequence). V shed 4 bases and J 2 bases; nucleotides not matched to a gene: 11. The PCR had 60 Vbeta and 13 Jbeta primers. This table comes from immunoSEQ multiplex PCR, and its TCRdb copy is limited to in-frame clones, with some not included. The data show 85,000 to 130,000 clones, with roughly four fifths seen just once and 3.6% held by the top ten. The sample comes from a study of cytomegalovirus exposure and HLA in healthy donors. Study-wide findings and caveats: Associated with cytomegalovirus, according to the listing, were 150 to 200 TCR beta chains.

The V and J genes are TRBV5-4 and TRBJ1-3; 8 bases line up with TRBD1. The clonotype originates from a man in his 60s in good health and CMV-seronegative. The sequencing sample was made of PBMCs. The CDR3 sequence is CASSEKEQGDTGNTIYF. In DNA form, the CDR3 reads TGTGCCAGCAGCGAGAAGGAACAGGGGGACACTGGAAACACCATATATTTT.